Shown below are 27 T cell receptor beta chains from a single sample sequenced in a study of metastatic and nonmetastatic thyroid tumors. TCRdb reanalyzed the PCR reads via MiXCR. The repertoire holds 45,000 or so clones, with about 4.3% as singletons. The entire patient cohort was treatment-naive prior to thyroid surgery. The source material was blood. These receptors were collected from a female donor with papillary thyroid cancer or a benign thyroid nodule (not recorded which). Some clones in this sample may be carry-over from other donors' samples.

As regards this clone: This sequence may be a read error, since a much larger clone differs from it by one base. The chain joins TRBV30 to TRBJ2-3; D is uncertain. The V and J ends lost 5 bases and 4 bases respectively, with 16 bases between them. Per the germline V gene, CDR1 is GTSNPN and CDR2 is SVGIG (reference sequence). CDR3 size: 14 residues. CDR3 sequence (DNA): TGTGCCTGGTCCGTCACCGATATCGCAGATACGCAGTATTTT. Translation: CAWSVTDIADTQYF.

This clone was observed many times. V gene TRBV20-1 combines with J gene TRBJ1-5, with TRBD1 as a possible D gene (5 bases). V was clipped by 3 bases and J by 2 bases, with 8 bases between them. CDR3 size: 13 residues. CDR1 and CDR2 (germline): DFQATT, SNEGSKA (reference sequence). Written as DNA, the CDR3 is TGCAGTGCTAGCAGCAGGGGCAATCAGCCCCAGCATTTT. Translated, it gives CSASSRGNQPQHF.

The V call is TRBV20-1, the J call TRBJ1-1; 7 nucleotides line up with TRBD1. The CDR3 runs to 16 residues. In germline, CDR1 is DFQATT, CDR2 SNEGSKA (reference sequence). V gave up 1 base and J gave up 0 bases; unmatched junction bases: 8. The CDR3 region is CSARGGLGQLNTEAFF. CDR3 nucleotides: TGCAGTGCTAGAGGAGGCTTGGGACAGTTGAACACTGAAGCTTTCTTT.

This clone was recorded at least ten times. V gene TRBV19 combines with J gene TRBJ1-5; 9 nucleotides match TRBD1. With V trimmed by 7 bases and J by 6 bases, 7 bases remained unmatched. The CDR3 loop spans 14 amino acids. Germline values: CDR1 LNHDA, CDR2 SQIVND (reference sequence). The CDR3 nucleotides are TGTGCCAGTACCCCGGGACAGGGCTCTCAGCCCCAGCATTTT. Translated: CASTPGQGSQPQHF. Together with reference TRBV19 and TRBJ1-5, the CDR3 gives the full variable domain: DGGITQSPKYLFRKEGQNVTLSCEQNLNHDAMYWYRQDPGQGLRLIYYSQIVNDFQKGDIAEGYSVSREKKESFPLTVTSAQKNPTAFYLCASTPGQGSQPQHFGDGTRLSIL.

Notes on this clone: At one end the junction does not follow the germline gene, possibly because of a read error. V gene TRBV2 combines with J gene TRBJ2-2; TRBD2 is a possible D gene (5 bases). Germline loops: CDR1 SNHLY, CDR2 FYNNEI. The CDR3 is made up of 13 amino acids. The CDR3 here is CASSEGRTGELFF. The CDR3 bases are TGTGCCAGCAGTGAGGGCAGGACCGGGGAACTGTTTTTT.

The sample holds many counts of this clone. This sequence joins TRBV3-1 and TRBJ2-1; D not resolved. The CDR3 covers 11 residues. Germline values: CDR1 LGHDT, CDR2 YNNKEL (reference sequence). Trimming pared 5 bases from V and 9 bases from J, leaving 8 bases between. The CDR3 DNA reads as TGTGCCAGCAGCAGTAGGAGTGAGCAGTTCTTC. Its translation is CASSSRSEQFF.

The V and J genes are TRBV28 and TRBJ2-7, with 7 bases identical to TRBD1. The CDR3 sequence is 14 residues long. Per the germline V gene, CDR1 is MDHEN and CDR2 is SYDVKM. Trimming cost V 5 bases and J 4 bases; bases outside gene matches: 8. Here the CDR3 DNA reads TGTGCCAGCAGTACAAGACAGGGCGGGTACGAGCAGTACTTC. Its protein product is CASSTRQGGYEQYF.

Turning to this clone: Additional DNA sequences in this sample encode the identical CDR3. The CDR3 sequence: CASSLYTGVVTGELFF. In DNA form, the CDR3 reads TGTGCCAGCAGCCTATACACAGGGGTTGTCACCGGGGAGCTGTTTTTT. This chain links TRBV7-8 with TRBJ2-2, with 7 bases that match TRBD1. Germline CDR1 is SGHVS and CDR2 is FQNEAQ. CDR3 size: 16 residues. V shed 5 bases, J shed 4 bases, and the junction held 10 bases outside the gene matches.

This clone was counted a few times. Lacking the conserved final phenylalanine or tryptophan, this CDR3 likely reflects a read error. V gene TRBV7-8 combines with J gene TRBJ1-2; a possible D gene is TRBD1 (6 bases). The ends were cut back, 5 bases at V and 2 bases at J, with 15 bases in the middle. The CDR3 runs 15 residues. CDR1 is SGHVS and CDR2 is FQNEAQ in the germline V gene. The CDR3 region has the DNA TGTGCCAGCAGCCCTTCGGGACATGGGAACTATGGCTACACCCTC. As protein: CASSPSGHGNYGYTL.

This clone was detected ten times or more. The gene calls are TRBV6-4 and TRBJ2-2; possible D gene TRBD2, 5 bases. V was shortened by 0 bases and J by 3 bases, with 5 bases between the two germline ends. The CDR3 is made up of 14 amino acids. In germline, CDR1 is MRHNA, CDR2 SNTAGT. The CDR3 sequence is CASSDSADTGELFF. In nucleotides, the CDR3 is TGTGCCAGCAGTGACTCAGCGGACACCGGGGAGCTGTTTTTT.

This clone was seen at least ten times. Other nucleotide sequences from this sample produce the same CDR3. The V gene is TRBV6-1, the J gene TRBJ2-3; 10 positions agree with TRBD2. V lost 6 bases to trimming and J lost 4 bases; unmatched junction nucleotides: 10. Germline V gene lookup returns CDR1 MNHNS and CDR2 SASEGT. CDR3 length: 16 amino acids. This CDR3 reads CASSITSSGSSDTQYF. Here the CDR3 DNA reads TGTGCCAGCAGCATAACCTCTAGCGGGAGTTCAGATACGCAGTATTTT.

This clone was counted a few times. The V and J genes are TRBV11-1 and TRBJ2-5; D is possibly TRBD1 or TRBD2 (5 bases each). V lost 0 bases and J 7 bases, leaving 15 bases between the germline ends. CDR3 length equals 15 residues. Germline values: CDR1 SGHAT, CDR2 FQDESV (reference sequence). CDR3 region: CASSLAVGTRGTQYF. The CDR3 bases are TGTGCCAGCAGCTTAGCGGTAGGGACCCGGGGGACCCAGTACTTC.

This clone was found many times. The chain has TRBV25-1 and TRBJ2-7; the match to TRBD1 covers 8 bases. The CDR3 is 15 residues long. From germline, CDR1 is MGHDK and CDR2 SYGVNS. The V and J ends lost 1 base and 3 bases, in that order; junction bases with no gene match: 5. The CDR3 sequence: CASSESGGQGYEQYF. CDR3 DNA: TGTGCCAGCAGTGAATCCGGCGGACAGGGCTACGAGCAGTACTTC.

This clone was seen repeatedly, ten times or more. The chain employs TRBV29-1 and TRBJ2-2, with D uncertain. CDR1 is SQVTM and CDR2 is ANQGSEA in the germline V gene. The CDR3 covers 13 residues. Trimming shortened V by 2 bases and J by 4 bases, and 8 bases separated the two germline ends. The CDR3 sequence is CSVESSTTGELFF. The CDR3 region has the DNA TGCAGCGTTGAAAGCAGCACCACCGGGGAGCTGTTTTTT.

There are a few counts of this clone. The chain has TRBV7-9 and TRBJ1-1; maybe TRBD1 (5 bases). The CDR3 has 17 amino acids. Germline CDR1 and CDR2: SEHNR and FQNEAQ (reference sequence). V was trimmed by 9 bases and J by 0 bases, leaving 23 bases between them. The CDR3 reads CARRLLKGLIMNTEAFF. The CDR3 DNA reads as TGTGCCAGAAGATTATTGAAGGGACTTATCATGAACACTGAAGCTTTCTTT.

This clone is medium-sized within its sample. V gene TRBV6-1 combines with J gene TRBJ1-2; 7 bases are shared with TRBD1. The CDR3 length is 14 residues. J lost 3 bases, V lost 7 bases, and 8 bases had no gene match. In germline, CDR1 is MNHNS, CDR2 SASEGT. CDR3 loop: CASKGARLYYGYTF. CDR3 nucleotide sequence: TGTGCCAGCAAGGGGGCGCGGCTGTACTATGGCTACACCTTC.

This clone occurred many times. This may come from a read error, since a much larger clone is one base off. The chain joins TRBV12-3 or TRBV12-4 to TRBJ2-1; 8 nucleotides line up with TRBD1. This CDR3 has 13 amino acids. In DNA form, the CDR3 reads TGTGCCGGCAGTTACTCAGGGGGCACTGAGCAGTTCTTC. Its protein product is CAGSYSGGTEQFF.

This clone was detected ten times or more. The rearrangement joins TRBV4-1 to TRBJ1-1, with 8 bases identical to TRBD1. V trimming: 4 bases; J trimming: 10 bases; junction bases outside the gene matches: 5. The germline V gene has CDR1 MGHRA and CDR2 YSYEKL. This CDR3 contains 12 residues. The DNA of the CDR3 is TGCGCCAGCAGCCTAGGACAGGGATTAGCTTTCTTT. It is translated as CASSLGQGLAFF.

This clone occurred many times. J is TRBJ2-1 and V is TRBV9, with D perhaps TRBD1 (6 bases). Germline CDR1 is SGDLS and CDR2 is YYNGEE. The CDR3 is 14 amino acids. V was pared by 9 bases and J by 4 bases, with 17 bases between. As DNA, the CDR3 is TGTGCCACCTCCGAGGGGGAAACGTACAATGAGCAGTTCTTC. Amino acids: CATSEGETYNEQFF.

This rearrangement joins TRBV5-1 to TRBJ2-1; 14 nucleotides match TRBD2. CDR3 length: 18 amino acids. Germline assignment: CDR1 SGHRS and CDR2 YFSETQ. V shed 1 base, J shed 7 bases, and the junction held 10 bases outside the gene matches. Written as DNA, the CDR3 is TGCGCCAGCAGCTTGAGGTCCGGGACTAGCGGGAGTATTAATGAGCAGTTCTTC. It translates to CASSLRSGTSGSINEQFF.

The chain employs TRBV30 and TRBJ2-3, with D perhaps given as TRBD1 or TRBD2 (6 bases each). Germline lookup yields CDR1 GTSNPN and CDR2 SVGIG (reference sequence). The CDR3 spans 16 residues. CDR3 in DNA: TGTGCTTCGAGCAGGGGACTGTTTTTCAGCACAGATACGCAGTATTTT. Its protein product is CASSRGLFFSTDTQYF.

V gene TRBV6-1 combines with J gene TRBJ2-7; 8 nucleotides line up with TRBD2. CDR3 size: 16 residues. Germline CDR1 reads MNHNS; CDR2 reads SASEGT. V lost 7 bases and J lost 4; bases outside the gene matches: 15. CDR3 sequence: CASMPGLGGDSYEQYF. In nucleotides, the CDR3 is TGTGCCAGCATGCCGGGACTAGGAGGTGACTCATACGAGCAGTACTTC.

This chain uses TRBV11-2 with TRBJ2-1; TRBD2 matches 10 bases. Germline trimming cut 1 base from V and 14 bases from J; bases unmatched to any gene: 5. Germline-derived CDR1 and CDR2 are SGHAT and FQNNGV. This CDR3 spans 13 amino acids. The CDR3, as DNA: TGTGCCAGCAGCTTAGCCCTAGCGGGAGCGAAGTTCTTC. Its protein product is CASSLALAGAKFF.

In its sample, this clone ranks as medium-sized. The genes are TRBV12-3 or TRBV12-4 and TRBJ2-7; 8 bases agree with TRBD2. This CDR3 region has 14 residues. V gave up 5 bases and J gave up 3 bases; unmatched junction bases: 6. CDR3 region: CASSRTSTNYEQYF. CDR3 bases: TGTGCCAGCAGTCGGACTAGCACCAACTACGAGCAGTACTTC.

This clone showed up many times. The V and J genes are TRBV19 and TRBJ1-1; D unresolved. V was cut by 3 bases and J by 5 bases, with 13 bases left in between. Germline CDR1 is LNHDA and CDR2 is SQIVND (reference sequence). This CDR3 comprises 14 residues. The CDR3 sequence: CASSIEGVGTEAFF. Written as DNA, the CDR3 is TGTGCCAGTAGTATTGAGGGTGTTGGGACTGAAGCTTTCTTT.

In its sample, this clone was seen many times. The chain is built from TRBV27 and TRBJ1-3; 10 bases align to TRBD1. The germline V gene has CDR1 MNHEY and CDR2 SMNVEV (reference sequence). Germline trimming cut 5 bases from V and 2 bases from J; bases unmatched to any gene: 9. The CDR3 loop spans 17 amino acids. CDR3 amino acids: CASSPLAGTGAGNTIYF. The CDR3 bases are TGTGCCAGCAGTCCCTTAGCCGGGACAGGGGCTGGAAACACCATATATTTT.

This clone appeared many times. This sequence joins TRBV6-1 and TRBJ2-5, with TRBD2 as a possible D gene (5 bases). Per the germline V gene, CDR1 is MNHNS and CDR2 is SASEGT. The CDR3 is 13 residues long. Trimming pared 1 base from V and 3 bases from J, leaving 6 bases between. The CDR3 loop is CASSEGAEETQYF. The CDR3 coding sequence is TGTGCCAGCAGTGAAGGAGCGGAAGAGACCCAGTACTTC.